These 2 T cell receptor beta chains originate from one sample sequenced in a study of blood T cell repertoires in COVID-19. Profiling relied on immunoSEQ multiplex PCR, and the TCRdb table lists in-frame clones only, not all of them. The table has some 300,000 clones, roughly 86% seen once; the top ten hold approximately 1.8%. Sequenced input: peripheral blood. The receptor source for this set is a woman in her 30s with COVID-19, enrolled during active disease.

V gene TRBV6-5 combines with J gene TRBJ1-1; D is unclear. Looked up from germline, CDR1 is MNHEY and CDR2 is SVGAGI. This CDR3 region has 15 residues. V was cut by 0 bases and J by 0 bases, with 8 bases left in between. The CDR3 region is CASSYSRMLNTEAFF. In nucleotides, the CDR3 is TGTGCCAGCAGTTACTCGAGGATGTTGAACACTGAAGCTTTCTTT.

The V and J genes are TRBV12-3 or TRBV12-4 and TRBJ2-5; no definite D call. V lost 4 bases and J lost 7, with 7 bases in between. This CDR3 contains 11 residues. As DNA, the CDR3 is TGTGCCAGCAGTTCCGTCGGGACCCAGTACTTC. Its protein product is CASSSVGTQYF.